A selection of T cell receptor beta chains follows, all from one sample in a study of technical replicates of blood from a handful of donors. TCRdb keeps only in-frame clones here, not all; method: immunoSEQ multiplex PCR. The sample consists of 85,000 to 100,000 clones, approximately 95% of them appearing once. The sample taken for sequencing was T cells isolated from PBMCs. The receptors here all came from a human donor in good health. Each CDR3 is given with its conserved first and last residue. The D gene is left open where the match is weak. Expanded clones are given a class, and other clones once, few, many or no size at all.

TRBD1 | TRBJ2-1 | TRBV19 | - | TGTGCCAGTGGTGGACAGGGAAGGGATGAGCAGTTCTTC | CASGGQGRDEQFF
- | TRBJ2-5 | TRBV19 | - | TGTGCCAGCGGGAAGGTGTCTAGCAGTTACCAAGAGACCCAGTACTTC | CASGKVSSSYQETQYF
- | TRBJ2-6 | TRBV30 | - | TGTGCCTGGAGTGTAAAGGGGCGCTTCCTGGGGGCCAACGTCCTGACTTTC | CAWSVKGRFLGANVLTF
- | TRBJ1-2 | TRBV5-4 | - | TGTGCCAGCAGCTCACAGACCTATGGCTACACCTTC | CASSSQTYGYTF
- | TRBJ1-4 | TRBV5-1 | - | TGCGCCAGCAGCTTGGGTAGCCGAGAGGCTGAAAAACTGTTTTTT | CASSLGSREAEKLFF
- | TRBJ1-5 | TRBV6-1 | - | TGTGCCAGCAGTGAAGCGAGGCCTGTCCCCCAGCATTTT | CASSEARPVPQHF
- | TRBJ2-3 | TRBV6-5 | - | TGTGCCACCCTCCGCGACGGGGATACGCAGTATTTT | CATLRDGDTQYF
- | TRBJ2-6 | TRBV28 | - | TGTGCCAGCAGGCTCAGGTCCACGGGGGCCAACGTCCTGACTTTC | CASRLRSTGANVLTF
- | TRBJ1-2 | TRBV19 | - | TGTGCCAGTAGACTCCTCCAGGGTTACTATGGCTACACCTTC | CASRLLQGYYGYTF
TRBD2 | TRBJ2-1 | TRBV4-1 | - | TGCGCCAGCAGCCAGAAGGGACTAGCGGTCCACAATGAGCAGTTCTTC | CASSQKGLAVHNEQFF
- | TRBJ2-1 | TRBV12-5 | - | TGTGCTAGTGGTTTGGGTAGCGTGCGGACCCAGTTCTTC | CASGLGSVRTQFF
TRBD2 | TRBJ2-7 | TRBV25-1 | - | TGTGCCAGCAGTGCTAGGACTAGCGGGAGCAACGAGCAGTACTTC | CASSARTSGSNEQYF
- | TRBJ2-1 | TRBV5-4 | - | TGTGCCAGCAGCTTCATCCGAGCAGGGGCCGATGAGCAGTTCTTC | CASSFIRAGADEQFF
TRBD2 | TRBJ2-1 | TRBV29-1 | - | TGCAGCGTTGAGGGGAGCGGGAGGGGGGCCAATGAGCAGTTCTTC | CSVEGSGRGANEQFF
TRBD1 | TRBJ2-1 | TRBV6-1 | once | TGTGCCAGCAGTGTGCAGGGGGCGAGTGCAAATGAGCAGTTCTTC | CASSVQGASANEQFF
TRBD1 | TRBJ1-4 | TRBV5-5 | - | TGTGCCAGCAGCCCTGGACAGGGACGCGAAAAACTGTTTTTT | CASSPGQGREKLFF
TRBD1 | TRBJ2-1 | TRBV5-6 | - | TGTGCCAGCAGCCCGACAGGGGTATATTACAATGAGCAGTTCTTC | CASSPTGVYYNEQFF
TRBD2 | TRBJ2-2 | TRBV7-9 | - | TGTGCCAGCAGCTTAAACGGCGGGAGCCTGGGGCTGTTTTTT | CASSLNGGSLGLFF
- | TRBJ1-5 | TRBV5-8 | - | TGTGCCAGCAGCTTGAGTCCAGGGTCCACCAATCAGCCCCAGCATTTT | CASSLSPGSTNQPQHF
- | TRBJ1-2 | TRBV28 | - | TGTGCCAGCATCCCTCCACGGCGGGGCTATAACTATGGCTACACCTTC | CASIPPRRGYNYGYTF
TRBD2 | TRBJ2-7 | TRBV4-2 | - | TGTGCCAGCAGCCCCCCGATCGGGCGGGGGGACGAGCAGTACTTC | CASSPPIGRGDEQYF
TRBD1 | TRBJ1-2 | TRBV4-1 | - | TGCGCCAGTACGCCAGGGGGCGTATCTGATGGCTACACCTTC | CASTPGGVSDGYTF
TRBD1 | TRBJ2-7 | TRBV6-4 | once | TGTGCCAGCAGTGAGAGGACAGGTGGGCGCGAGCAGTACTTC | CASSERTGGREQYF
- | TRBJ1-1 | TRBV14 | - | TGTGCCAGCAGCCACGAGGAGAACACTGAAGCTTTCTTT | CASSHEENTEAFF
TRBD1 | TRBJ1-5 | TRBV18 | once | TGTGCCAGCGCCCGGGACAGGGGGCCGATAGGTAGCAATCAGCCCCAGCATTTT | CASARDRGPIGSNQPQHF
- | TRBJ1-4 | TRBV18 | - | TGTGCCAGCTCCCCACGGGAGATGCGAGGGGAAAAACTGTTTTTT | CASSPREMRGEKLFF
TRBD2 | TRBJ2-5 | TRBV15 | - | TGTGCCACCAGCTTCCCGCGGGAGGGCCAAGAGACCCAGTACTTC | CATSFPREGQETQYF
- | TRBJ1-2 | TRBV5-1 | - | TGCGCCAGCAGCTTAGGAGGGGGGGCTAACTATGGCTACACCTTC | CASSLGGGANYGYTF
- | TRBJ2-1 | TRBV5-1 | - | TGCGCCAGCAGCTCGGGAGCGGCCTCCTACAATGAGCAGTTCTTC | CASSSGAASYNEQFF
- | TRBJ2-7 | TRBV5-6 | - | TGTGCCAGCAGCTTGCCCGGACAGACCTCCTACGAGCAGTACTTC | CASSLPGQTSYEQYF
- | TRBJ2-3 | TRBV11-2 | - | TGTGCCAGCAGTAACTGGAGCAATACGCAGTATTTT | CASSNWSNTQYF
TRBD2 | TRBJ2-1 | TRBV11-2 | - | TGTGCCAGCAGCATTAGCGGGGGGGCCGTGAATGAGCAGTTCTTC | CASSISGGAVNEQFF
- | TRBJ2-3 | TRBV15 | - | TGTGCCACCAGCAGACTCAGTGGGCACACAGATACGCAGTATTTT | CATSRLSGHTDTQYF
- | TRBJ1-1 | TRBV20-1 | once | TGCAGTGGCGGGCCTAACACTGAAGCTTTCTTT | CSGGPNTEAFF
TRBD2 | TRBJ2-3 | TRBV19 | - | TGTGCCAGTCGCCCCGGGACTAGCGGGAGTTGGGGAACAGATACGCAGTATTTT | CASRPGTSGSWGTDTQYF
- | TRBJ2-5 | TRBV7-3 | - | TGTGCCAGCAGCTTAAATCCGGGGGAGACCCAGTACTTC | CASSLNPGETQYF
- | TRBJ2-3 | TRBV7-9 | - | TGTGCCAGCAGCACCAAGGGGGTTTTAGATACGCAGTATTTT | CASSTKGVLDTQYF
- | TRBJ2-5 | TRBV7-6 | - | TGTGCCAGCAGCTTAGAGCCGGGGGAGACCCAGTACTTC | CASSLEPGETQYF
- | TRBJ1-3 | TRBV28 | - | TGTGCCAGCAGTTCCGGGGAGTTGGGCCCTGGAAACACCATATATTTT | CASSSGELGPGNTIYF
- | TRBJ2-5 | TRBV19 | once | TGTGCCAGTAGTATCGGGGTTAAGGGATCCGGGGAGACCCAGTACTTC | CASSIGVKGSGETQYF
- | TRBJ2-5 | TRBV10-1 | - | TGCGCCAGCAGCAACAGGTTCCAAGAGACCCAGTACTTC | CASSNRFQETQYF
- | TRBJ2-1 | TRBV12-5 | - | TGTGCTAGTGGTATGACAGGTTTGGGTTCCAGCAATGAGCAGTTCTTC | CASGMTGLGSSNEQFF
TRBD1 | TRBJ2-1 | TRBV13 | - | TGTGCCAGCAGCTTAGCAGGACAGGGAGCTGAGCAGTTCTTC | CASSLAGQGAEQFF
- | TRBJ2-3 | TRBV4-1 | - | TGCGCCAGCAGCCTGTCAGGGCGACTGAGCACAGATACGCAGTATTTT | CASSLSGRLSTDTQYF
- | TRBJ1-1 | TRBV5-1 | - | TGCGCCAGCAGCCGGACATCGACTGAAGCTTTCTTT | CASSRTSTEAFF
- | TRBJ1-4 | TRBV4-1 | - | TGCGCCAGCAGCCAAGTACATGTGGGGGGTACGGATGAAAAACTGTTTTTT | CASSQVHVGGTDEKLFF
TRBD2 | TRBJ2-3 | TRBV7-3 | - | TGTGCCAGCAGGTTGGGACTAGACACAGATACGCAGTATTTT | CASRLGLDTDTQYF
- | TRBJ1-5 | TRBV2 | - | TGTGCCAGCAGTCGAGCGGGGGGCAATCAGCCCCAGCATTTT | CASSRAGGNQPQHF
TRBD2 | TRBJ2-7 | TRBV5-1 | - | TGCGCCAGCAGTCCCAGCGGGGCGGGCGAGCAGTACTTC | CASSPSGAGEQYF
TRBD2 | TRBJ2-1 | TRBV7-8 | - | TGTGCCAGCAGCTCCCGGACTAGCGGTAGCTCCTACAATGAGCAGTTCTTC | CASSSRTSGSSYNEQFF
- | TRBJ1-4 | TRBV11-3 | - | TGTGCCAGCAGCCAACGGGACAAGAATGAAAAACTGTTTTTT | CASSQRDKNEKLFF
- | TRBJ2-4 | TRBV5-1 | - | TGCGCCAGCAGCCAGGGACTAGCCAAAAACATTCAGTACTTC | CASSQGLAKNIQYF
TRBD1 | TRBJ2-1 | TRBV25-1 | - | TGTGCCAGCAGTGATGGAACAGGGGATGAGCAGTTCTTC | CASSDGTGDEQFF
TRBD1 | TRBJ2-7 | TRBV10-1 | - | TGCGCCAGCAGCGGACAGGGCGCCTACGAGCAGTACTTC | CASSGQGAYEQYF
- | TRBJ1-1 | TRBV14 | once | TGTGCCAGCAGCCAAGAATCGGGATGGGAAGAGGAATACACTGAAGCTTTCTTT | CASSQESGWEEEYTEAFF
TRBD1 | TRBJ2-7 | TRBV7-8 | - | TGTGCCAGCAGCTTAGGTACAGGGGGCTCCTCCTACGAGCAGTACTTC | CASSLGTGGSSYEQYF
- | TRBJ1-2 | TRBV7-9 | once | TGTGCCAGCAGCTTAGAGTATCGGGGGTATGGCTACACCTTC | CASSLEYRGYGYTF
- | TRBJ2-1 | TRBV4-1 | once | TGCGCCAGCAGCCGCACCGACCGTAGCACCTCCTACAATGAGCAGTTCTTC | CASSRTDRSTSYNEQFF